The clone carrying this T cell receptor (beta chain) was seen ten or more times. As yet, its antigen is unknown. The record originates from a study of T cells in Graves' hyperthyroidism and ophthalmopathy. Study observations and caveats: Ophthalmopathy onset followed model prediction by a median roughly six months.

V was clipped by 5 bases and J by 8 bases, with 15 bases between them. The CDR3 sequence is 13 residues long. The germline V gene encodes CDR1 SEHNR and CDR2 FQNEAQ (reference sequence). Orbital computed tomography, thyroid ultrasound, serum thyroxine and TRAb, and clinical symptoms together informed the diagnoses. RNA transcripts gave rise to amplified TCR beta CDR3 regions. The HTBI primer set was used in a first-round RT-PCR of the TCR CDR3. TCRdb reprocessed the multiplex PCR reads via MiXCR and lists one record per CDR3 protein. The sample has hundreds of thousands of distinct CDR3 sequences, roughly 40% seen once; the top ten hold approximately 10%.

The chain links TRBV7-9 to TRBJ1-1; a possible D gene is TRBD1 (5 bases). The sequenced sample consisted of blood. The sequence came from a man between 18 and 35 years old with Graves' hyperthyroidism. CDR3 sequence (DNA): TGTGCCAGCAGCACATCGGGGCGCACCGAAGCTTTCTTT. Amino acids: CASSTSGRTEAFF. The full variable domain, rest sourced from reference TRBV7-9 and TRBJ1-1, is DTGVSQNPRHKITKRGQNVTFRCDPISEHNRLYWYRQTLGQGPEFLTYFQNEAQLEKSRLLSDRFSAERPKGSFSTLEIQRTEQGDSAMYLCASSTSGRTEAFFGQGTRLTVV.